This TCR beta chain was profiled in a study of beta chain features in type 1 diabetes. Study observations and caveats: Among all four CD4+ subsets, Type 1 diabetes patients had TCRB CDR3s that were moderately but significantly shorter.

The CDR3 is 13 residues long. Looked up from germline, CDR1 is SNHLY and CDR2 is FYNNEI. V gave up 6 bases and J gave up 7 bases; unmatched junction bases: 5. For this clone: Its antigen is currently unknown.

Sequenced material consisted of expressed TCRB transcripts (all of the isolated RNA was reverse transcribed). Produced via immunoSEQ multiplex PCR; TCRdb's table is partial and in-frame only. The sample includes 400,000 or so clones, around 12% of them seen just once. The J gene is TRBJ2-2, the V gene TRBV2; the match to TRBD2 covers 7 bases. The TCR originated in a woman aged 18-29 years with type 1 diabetes. The sample taken for sequencing was naive CD4+ T cells from blood. CDR3 nucleotides: TGTGCCAGCAGGCCGGGACTACTCGGGGAGCTGTTTTTT. Residues: CASRPGLLGELFF. Supplemented by reference TRBV2 and TRBJ2-2, the full variable domain reads EPEVTQTPSHQVTQMGQEVILRCVPISNHLYFYWYRQILGQKVEFLVSFYNNEISEKSEIFDDQFSVERPDGSNFTLKIRSTKLEDSAMYFCASRPGLLGELFFGEGSRLTVL.